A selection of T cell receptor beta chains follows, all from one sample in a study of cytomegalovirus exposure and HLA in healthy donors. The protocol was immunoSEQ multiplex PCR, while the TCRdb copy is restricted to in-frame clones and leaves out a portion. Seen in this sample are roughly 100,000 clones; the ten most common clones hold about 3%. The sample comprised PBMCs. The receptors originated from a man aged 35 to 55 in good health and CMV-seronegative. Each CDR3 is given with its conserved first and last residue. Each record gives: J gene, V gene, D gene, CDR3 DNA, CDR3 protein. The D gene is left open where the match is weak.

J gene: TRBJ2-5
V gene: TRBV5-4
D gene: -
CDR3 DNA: TGTGCCAGCAACGTCCGGGGGGAGACCCAGTACTTC
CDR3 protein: CASNVRGETQYF

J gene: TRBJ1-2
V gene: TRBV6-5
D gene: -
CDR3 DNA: TGTGCCAGCACCAAAGCTGTAGCGAACTATGGCTACACCTTC
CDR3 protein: CASTKAVANYGYTF

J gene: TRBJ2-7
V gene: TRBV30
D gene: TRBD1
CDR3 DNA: TGTGCCTGGAGTTCCGGGACAGGGGGCTACGAGCAGTACTTC
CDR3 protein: CAWSSGTGGYEQYF

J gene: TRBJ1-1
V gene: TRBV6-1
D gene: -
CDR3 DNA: TGTGCCACCTCCGGGAACACTGAAGCTTTCTTT
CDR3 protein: CATSGNTEAFF

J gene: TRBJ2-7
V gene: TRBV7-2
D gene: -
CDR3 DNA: TGTGCCAGCCGAAAGGGGCAGGGGTACTCCTACGAGCAGTACTTC
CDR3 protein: CASRKGQGYSYEQYF

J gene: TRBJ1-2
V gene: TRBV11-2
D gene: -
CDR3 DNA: TGTGCCAGCAGCTTAGATCGAGACTCTCATGAGGGCTACACCTTC
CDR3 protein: CASSLDRDSHEGYTF

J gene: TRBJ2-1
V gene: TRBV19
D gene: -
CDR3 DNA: TGTGCCAGTAGCCGACAGCTCCAATCATCCTACAATGAGCAGTTCTTC
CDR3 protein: CASSRQLQSSYNEQFF

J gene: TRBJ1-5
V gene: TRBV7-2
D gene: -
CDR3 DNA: TGTGCCAGCAGCTTAAGGTCAGGCGATAGCAATCAGCCCCAGCATTTT
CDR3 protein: CASSLRSGDSNQPQHF

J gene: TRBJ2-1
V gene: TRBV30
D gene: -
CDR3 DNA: TGTGCCCACGCCCGGTGGGGGCTCACCTACAATGAGCAGTTCTTC
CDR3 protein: CAHARWGLTYNEQFF

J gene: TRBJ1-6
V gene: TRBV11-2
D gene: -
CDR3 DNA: TGTGCCAGCACCTGGGGGGATTCACCCCTCCACTTT
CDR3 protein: CASTWGDSPLHF

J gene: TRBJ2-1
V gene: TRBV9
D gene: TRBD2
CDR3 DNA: TGTGCCAGCAGCTACCTGAGCGGGGCCTCAAATGAGCAGTTCTTC
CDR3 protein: CASSYLSGASNEQFF

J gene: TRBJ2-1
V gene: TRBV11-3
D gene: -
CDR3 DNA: TGTGCCAGCAGCTTAGCGGGATTAAACAATGAGCAGTTCTTC
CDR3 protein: CASSLAGLNNEQFF

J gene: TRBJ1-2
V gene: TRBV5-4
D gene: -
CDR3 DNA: TGTGCCAGCAGCGCCAACCTTAGGACAGCGGACTATGGCTACACCTTC
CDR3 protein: CASSANLRTADYGYTF

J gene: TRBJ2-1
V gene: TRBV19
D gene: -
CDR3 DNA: TGTGCCAGTAGTGCAAAGACTATTTACAATGAGCAGTTCTTC
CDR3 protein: CASSAKTIYNEQFF

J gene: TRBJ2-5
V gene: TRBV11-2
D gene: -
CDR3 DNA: TGTGCCAGCAGCTTAGTCATGGGGGGGCCACACGGTCCCCAGCACTTC
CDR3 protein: CASSLVMGGPHGPQHF

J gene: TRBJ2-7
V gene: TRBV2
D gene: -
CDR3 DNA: TGTGCCAGCAGTGAACTGGAGGTAGAGTACTTC
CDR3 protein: CASSELEVEYF

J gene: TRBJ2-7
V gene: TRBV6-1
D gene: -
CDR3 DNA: TGTGCCAGCAGTGTACTTCCGGGACAACCATCCTACGAGCAGTACTTC
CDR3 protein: CASSVLPGQPSYEQYF

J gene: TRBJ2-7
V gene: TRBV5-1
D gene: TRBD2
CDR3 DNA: TGCGCCAGCAGCTTGGGCGGGGGGATCAACGAGCAGTACTTC
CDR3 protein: CASSLGGGINEQYF

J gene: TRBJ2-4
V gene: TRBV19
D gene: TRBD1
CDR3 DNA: TGTGCCAGTAGTATTGCAGGGGGCGGTGGAAGGGACATTCAGTACTTC
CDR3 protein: CASSIAGGGGRDIQYF

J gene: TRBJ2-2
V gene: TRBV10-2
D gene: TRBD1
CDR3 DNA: TGCGCCAGCAGACAATCGGGACAGAAGAACACCGGGGAGCTGTTTTTT
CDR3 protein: CASRQSGQKNTGELFF

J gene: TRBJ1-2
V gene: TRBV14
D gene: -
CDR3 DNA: TGTGCCAGCAGCCAGACAGCCTGGAAGGGGGGCTACACCTTC
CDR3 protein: CASSQTAWKGGYTF

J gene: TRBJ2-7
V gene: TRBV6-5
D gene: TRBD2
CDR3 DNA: TGTGCCAGCAGTACGACTAGCGGCAGCTCCTACGAGCAGTACTTC
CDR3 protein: CASSTTSGSSYEQYF

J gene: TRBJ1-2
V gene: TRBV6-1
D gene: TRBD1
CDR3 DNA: TGTGCCAGCAGGGCCCTTGACAGGGCAAGCTACACCTTC
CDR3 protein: CASRALDRASYTF

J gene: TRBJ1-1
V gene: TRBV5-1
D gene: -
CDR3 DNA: TGCGCCAGCAGCTTGTGGGGAGTTGAGACTGAAGCTTTCTTT
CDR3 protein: CASSLWGVETEAFF

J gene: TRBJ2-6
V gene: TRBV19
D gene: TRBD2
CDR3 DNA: TGTGCCAGTACCCCTCGGGGGGGAACCGGGGCCAACGTCCTGACTTTC
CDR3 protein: CASTPRGGTGANVLTF

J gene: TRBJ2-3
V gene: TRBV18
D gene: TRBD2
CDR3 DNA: TGTGCCAGCTCACCCCTAGCGGTTAGTCTCACAGATACGCAGTATTTT
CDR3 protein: CASSPLAVSLTDTQYF

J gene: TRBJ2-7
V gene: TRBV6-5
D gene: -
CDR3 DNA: TGTGCCAGCAGTAGAGGATACGAGCAGTACTTC
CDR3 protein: CASSRGYEQYF

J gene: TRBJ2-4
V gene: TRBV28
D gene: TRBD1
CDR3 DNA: TGTGCCAGCAGACAGGGCGCAGGGGGCCAAAACATTCAGTACTTC
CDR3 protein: CASRQGAGGQNIQYF

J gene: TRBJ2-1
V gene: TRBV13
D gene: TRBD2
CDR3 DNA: TGTGCCAGCAGCTTAACGCGGGGGGCAGGTCCGTTCTTC
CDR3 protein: CASSLTRGAGPFF